This TCR beta chain came from a study of T cells in women clearing cervical HPV infection (dated by TCRdb to the late 2010s). With respect to the entire study: Cases were roughly 24 women with histologically confirmed HPV16-related CIN3 or worse, including a couple of invasive cancers. The controls were over 20 women whose single incident HPV16 infection cleared within 12 months with no development of precancer or cancer. Blood from cases was collected at the visit where the lesion was first found, while blood from controls was collected once the infection could no longer be detected. For cases, a median interval of approximately 140 days, with an interquartile range of 90 to 200 days, was observed between lesion detection and blood sampling. Since HLA typing was available for only a few women, HLA type could not be ruled out as a confounder. An exploratory proof-of-principle case-control study, nested within the Guanacaste HPV Natural History Study in Costa Rica, was conducted to compare TCR repertoires across cervical HPV16 outcomes. Cases and controls were matched on age within five years and on year of sample collection. Cases had a median age of roughly 35 years compared with 38 for controls, and baseline characteristics showed no significant differences between the groups. In the parent cohort, some 10,000 women aged 18 or older were enrolled in Guanacaste, Costa Rica, during about 1993 to 1994 and were followed for six to seven years. Five blinded duplicates per group were added as quality controls, giving approximately 60 samples: some 50 participants and 10 replicates.

Regarding this clone: Its specific antigen is unknown. The CDR3 end is not reached by the read, which stops 3 residues before it; the germline J gene fills it in.

Every participant had a single incident cervical HPV16 infection, and prevalent HPV16 infections were excluded. Cervical HPV DNA was detected by MY09/MY11 PCR and genotyped by dot-blot hybridization. Approximately 15 mL of heparinized blood was centrifuged, after which the buffy coat was aliquoted, frozen at -30 degrees C, and then stored at -80 degrees C. Genomic DNA was extracted from buffy coat specimens using QIAGEN kits. V and J lose 5 bases and 5 bases, and a span of 10 bases separates them. Taken from the germline V gene (reference sequence), the CDR1 and CDR2 loops are SEHNR and FQNEAQ. The cysteine opens and the phenylalanine closes a CDR3 of 14 amino acids. Only the CDR3 bases that were read are kept: 33 of them, in frame from base 1. TCR beta CDR3 regions were amplified by multiplex PCR using the immunoSEQ assay from an average of around 1.2 ug genomic DNA per sample. The assay corrected primer bias using a complete synthetic TCR repertoire to establish an amplification baseline. Amplicons were sequenced on the Illumina platform. In the authors' own workflow: Sequences were error-corrected by clustering with frequency ratios and a modified nearest-neighbor algorithm and were then analyzed in the immunoSEQ Analyzer with IMGT gene definitions. At each rarefaction depth, TCR richness and evenness were averaged across 20 rarefaction repeats, and any sample with fewer sequences than the depth was left out. Wilcoxon rank sum tests with FDR correction were used to compare relative abundances of V, D and J genes between the groups. For the blinded duplicates, the intraclass correlation was 95.6% for TCR richness and averaged 76.4% across about 66 gene segments. As stored in TCRdb, this immuneACCESS dataset retains in-frame rearrangements with V and J assigned. A fraction of the clones does not appear; measured against another copy, unresolved V genes explain less than half of the discrepancy, and the remainder lacks a known reason. The V and J calls and the clone size are those of that table, but D and trimming were determined from the DNA. This sample's clone table shows tens of thousands of clones. The ten top clones hold roughly 1.6% of the sample.

Beyond this particular receptor, the publication reports: Because the number of T cells in each sample was unknown, differences in richness could reflect differing T-cell content rather than repertoire biology. Whether associations preceded infection or resulted from infection could not be shown with the cross-sectional design, and effector/memory subsets and HPV-specific T cells were not isolated. TRBV6-7 relative abundance was lower in cases than in controls (around 0.11% versus 0.15%; Bonferroni P = 0.0008). By combining richness with V gene abundances, random forest classifiers separated cases from controls with an estimated AUC of roughly 0.8. Significantly higher TCR repertoire richness was observed in CIN3+ cases than in controls across sequencing depths, whereas no difference in evenness was found.

The sequencing sample was made of blood buffy coat. The chain links TRBV7-9 with TRBJ1-6, with no confident D gene call. The receptor was isolated from a woman between 18 and 69 years old with a cervical HPV16 infection that either progressed to CIN3+ or cleared (not recorded which). The DNA read from the CDR3 is TGTGCCAGCAGCCTCTTAACAGATAATTCACCC. This yields the protein CASSLLTDNSP. The whole CDR3 sequence reads CASSLLTDNSPLHF.